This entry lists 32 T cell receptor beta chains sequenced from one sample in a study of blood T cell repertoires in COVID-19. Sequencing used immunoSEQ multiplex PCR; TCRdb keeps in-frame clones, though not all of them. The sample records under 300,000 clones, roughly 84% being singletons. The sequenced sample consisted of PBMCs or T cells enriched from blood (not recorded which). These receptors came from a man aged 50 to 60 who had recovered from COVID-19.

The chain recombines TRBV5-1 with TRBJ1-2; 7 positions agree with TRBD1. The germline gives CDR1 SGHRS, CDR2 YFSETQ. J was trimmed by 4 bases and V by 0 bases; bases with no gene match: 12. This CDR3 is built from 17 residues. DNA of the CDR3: TGCGCCAGCAGCTTGGGACAGGGAGGTGGACGTAGCTATGGCTACACCTTC. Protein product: CASSLGQGGGRSYGYTF.

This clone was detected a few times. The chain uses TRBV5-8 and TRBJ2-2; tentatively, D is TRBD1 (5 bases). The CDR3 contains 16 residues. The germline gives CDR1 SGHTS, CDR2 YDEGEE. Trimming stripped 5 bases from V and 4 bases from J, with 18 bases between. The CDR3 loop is CASRTRVSSFTGELFF. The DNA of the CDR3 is TGTGCCAGCAGGACCAGGGTATCATCCTTCACCGGGGAGCTGTTTTTT.

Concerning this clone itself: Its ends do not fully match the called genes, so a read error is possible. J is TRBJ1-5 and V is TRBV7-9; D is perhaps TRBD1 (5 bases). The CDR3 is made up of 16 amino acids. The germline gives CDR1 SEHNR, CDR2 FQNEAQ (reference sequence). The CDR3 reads CASSLGGRGGNQPQHF. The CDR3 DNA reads TGCGCCAGCAGCTTGGGGGGGAGGGGCGGCAATCAGCCCCAGCATTTT. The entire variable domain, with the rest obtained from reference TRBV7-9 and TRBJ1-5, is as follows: DTGVSQNPRHKITKRGQNVTFRCDPISEHNRLYWYRQTLGQGPEFLTYFQNEAQLEKSRLLSDRFSAERPKGSFSTLEIQRTEQGDSAMYLCASSLGGRGGNQPQHFGDGTRLSIL.

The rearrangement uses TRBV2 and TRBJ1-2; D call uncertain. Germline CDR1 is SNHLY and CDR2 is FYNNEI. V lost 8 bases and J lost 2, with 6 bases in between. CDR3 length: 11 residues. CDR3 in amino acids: CASEVNYGYTF. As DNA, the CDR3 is TGTGCCAGCGAGGTAAACTATGGCTACACCTTC.

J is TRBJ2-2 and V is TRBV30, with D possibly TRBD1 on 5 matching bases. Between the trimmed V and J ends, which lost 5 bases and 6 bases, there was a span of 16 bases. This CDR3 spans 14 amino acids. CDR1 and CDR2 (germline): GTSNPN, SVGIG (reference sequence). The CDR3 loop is CAWLPRTSPGELFF. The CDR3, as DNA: TGTGCCTGGTTGCCCAGGACATCTCCCGGGGAGCTGTTTTTT.

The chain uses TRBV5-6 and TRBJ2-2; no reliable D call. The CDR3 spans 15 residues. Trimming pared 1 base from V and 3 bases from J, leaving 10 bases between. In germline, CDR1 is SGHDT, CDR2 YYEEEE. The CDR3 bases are TGTGCCAGCAGCTTGTCCGGGTGGGACACCGGGGAGCTGTTTTTT. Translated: CASSLSGWDTGELFF.

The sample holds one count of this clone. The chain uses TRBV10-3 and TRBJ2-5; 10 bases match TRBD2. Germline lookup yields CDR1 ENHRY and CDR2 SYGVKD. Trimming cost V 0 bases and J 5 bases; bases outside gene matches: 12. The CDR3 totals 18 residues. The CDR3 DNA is TGTGCCATCAGTGAGTCGGTAGCGGGGGGATCCGGGAGGGAGACCCAGTACTTC. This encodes CAISESVAGGSGRETQYF.

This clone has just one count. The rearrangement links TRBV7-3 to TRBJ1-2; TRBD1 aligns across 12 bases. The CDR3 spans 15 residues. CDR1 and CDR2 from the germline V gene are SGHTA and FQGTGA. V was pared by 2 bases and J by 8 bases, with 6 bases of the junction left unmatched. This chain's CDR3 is CASSLGRDRGHGYTF. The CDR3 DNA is TGTGCCAGCAGCTTAGGACGGGACAGGGGGCACGGCTACACCTTC.

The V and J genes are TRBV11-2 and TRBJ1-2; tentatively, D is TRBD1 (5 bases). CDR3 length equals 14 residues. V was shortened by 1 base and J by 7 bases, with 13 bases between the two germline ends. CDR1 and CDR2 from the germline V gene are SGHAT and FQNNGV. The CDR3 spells CASSLVGQGLGYTF. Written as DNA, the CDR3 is TGTGCCAGCAGCTTAGTGGGGCAGGGCCTTGGCTACACCTTC.

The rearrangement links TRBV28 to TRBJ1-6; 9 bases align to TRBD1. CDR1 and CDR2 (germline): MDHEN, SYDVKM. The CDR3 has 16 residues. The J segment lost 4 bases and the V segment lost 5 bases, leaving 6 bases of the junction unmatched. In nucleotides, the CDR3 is TGTGCCAGCAGTGGTACAGGGGGCTCATATAATTCACCCCTCCACTTT. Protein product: CASSGTGGSYNSPLHF.

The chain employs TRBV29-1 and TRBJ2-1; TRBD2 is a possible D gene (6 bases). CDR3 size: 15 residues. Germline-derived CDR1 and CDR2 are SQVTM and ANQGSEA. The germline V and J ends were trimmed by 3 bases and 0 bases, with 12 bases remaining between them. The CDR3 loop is CSVEGLLSSYNEQFF. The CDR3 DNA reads TGCAGCGTTGAGGGACTCCTGAGCTCCTACAATGAGCAGTTCTTC.

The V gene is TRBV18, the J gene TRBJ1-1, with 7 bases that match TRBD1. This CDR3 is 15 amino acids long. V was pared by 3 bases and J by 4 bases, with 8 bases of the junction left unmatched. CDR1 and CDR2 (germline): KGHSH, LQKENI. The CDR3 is CASSPPGQPATEAFF. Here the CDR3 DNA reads TGTGCCAGCTCACCTCCGGGACAGCCAGCCACTGAAGCTTTCTTT. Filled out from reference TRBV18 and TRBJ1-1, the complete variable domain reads NAGVMQNPRHLVRRRGQEARLRCSPMKGHSHVYWYRQLPEEGLKFMVYLQKENIIDESGMPKERFSAEFPKEGPSILRIQQVVRGDSAAYFCASSPPGQPATEAFFGQGTRLTVV.

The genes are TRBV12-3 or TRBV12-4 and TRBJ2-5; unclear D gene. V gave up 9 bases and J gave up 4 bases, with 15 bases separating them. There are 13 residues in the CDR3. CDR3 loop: CASTRPTGETQYF. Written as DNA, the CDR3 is TGTGCCAGTACGCGGCCCACTGGAGAGACCCAGTACTTC.

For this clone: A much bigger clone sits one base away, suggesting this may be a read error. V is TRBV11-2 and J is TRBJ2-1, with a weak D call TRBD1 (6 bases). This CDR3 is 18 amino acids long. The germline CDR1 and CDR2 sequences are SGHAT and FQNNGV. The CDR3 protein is CASSLEVTGPFASNEQLF. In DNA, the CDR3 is TGTGCCAGCAGCTTAGAGGTTACAGGGCCTTTCGCTAGCAATGAGCAGCTCTTC.

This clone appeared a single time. The CDR3 here is CASSLGQGESEQFF. CDR3 in DNA: TGTGCCAGCAGTCTCGGACAGGGCGAGAGTGAGCAGTTCTTC. The chain combines TRBV27 with TRBJ2-1; 8 nucleotides agree with TRBD1. J lost 9 bases, V lost 5 bases, and 9 bases had no gene match. Germline CDR1 reads MNHEY; CDR2 reads SMNVEV (reference sequence). This CDR3 has 14 residues.

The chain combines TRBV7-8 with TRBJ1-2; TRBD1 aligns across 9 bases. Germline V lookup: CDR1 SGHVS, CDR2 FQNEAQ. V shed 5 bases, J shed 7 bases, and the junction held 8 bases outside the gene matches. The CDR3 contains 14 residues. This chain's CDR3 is CASSPDRGEGGYTF. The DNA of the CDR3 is TGTGCCAGCAGCCCGGACAGGGGAGAAGGTGGCTACACCTTC.

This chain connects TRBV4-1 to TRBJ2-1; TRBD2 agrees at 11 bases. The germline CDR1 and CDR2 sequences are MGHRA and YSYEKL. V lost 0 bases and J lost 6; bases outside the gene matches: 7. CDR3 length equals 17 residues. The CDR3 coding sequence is TGCGCCAGCAGCCAAGAAGTAGCGGGGGGGCCGGGCAATGAGCAGTTCTTC. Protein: CASSQEVAGGPGNEQFF.

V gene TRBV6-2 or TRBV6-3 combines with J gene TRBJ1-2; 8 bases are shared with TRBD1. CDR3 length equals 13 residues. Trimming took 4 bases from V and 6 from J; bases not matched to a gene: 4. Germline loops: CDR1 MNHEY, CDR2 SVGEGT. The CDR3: CASSSGGFNGYTF. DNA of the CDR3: TGTGCCAGCAGTTCAGGGGGCTTTAATGGCTACACCTTC.

The CDR3 loop reads CASSLGLAGASYNEQFF. CDR3 nucleotides: TGTGCCAGTAGTCTGGGACTAGCGGGCGCCTCCTACAATGAGCAGTTCTTC. The chain is built from TRBV19 and TRBJ2-1, with 12 bases that match TRBD2. The CDR3 is made up of 17 amino acids. J lost 0 bases, V lost 5 bases, and 5 bases had no gene match. Germline V gene lookup returns CDR1 LNHDA and CDR2 SQIVND (reference sequence).

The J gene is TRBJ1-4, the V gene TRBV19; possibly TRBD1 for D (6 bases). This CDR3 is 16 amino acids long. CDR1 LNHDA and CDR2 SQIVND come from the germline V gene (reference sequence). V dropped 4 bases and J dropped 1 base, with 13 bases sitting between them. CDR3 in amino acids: CASSRSGGRTNEKLFF. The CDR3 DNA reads TGTGCCAGTAGTAGGTCCGGGGGGCGAACTAATGAAAAACTGTTTTTT.

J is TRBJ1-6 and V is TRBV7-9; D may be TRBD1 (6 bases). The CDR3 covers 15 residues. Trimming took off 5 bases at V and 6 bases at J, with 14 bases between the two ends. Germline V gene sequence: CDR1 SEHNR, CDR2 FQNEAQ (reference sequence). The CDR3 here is CASSDRGGGNSPLHF. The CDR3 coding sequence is TGTGCCAGCAGCGATAGGGGGGGAGGTAATTCACCCCTCCACTTT.

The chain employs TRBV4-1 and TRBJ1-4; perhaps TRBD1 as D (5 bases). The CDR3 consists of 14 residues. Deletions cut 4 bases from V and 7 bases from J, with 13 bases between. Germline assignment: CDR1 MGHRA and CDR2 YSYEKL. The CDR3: CASSPQGGGEKLFF. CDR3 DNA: TGCGCCAGCAGCCCCCAGGGAGGCGGTGAAAAACTGTTTTTT.

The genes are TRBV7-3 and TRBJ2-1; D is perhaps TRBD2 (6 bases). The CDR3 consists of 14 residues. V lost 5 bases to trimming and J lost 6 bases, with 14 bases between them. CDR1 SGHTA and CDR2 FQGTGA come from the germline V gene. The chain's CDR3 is CASSPSRDSNEQFF. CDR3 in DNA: TGTGCCAGCAGCCCATCCCGGGACTCCAATGAGCAGTTCTTC.

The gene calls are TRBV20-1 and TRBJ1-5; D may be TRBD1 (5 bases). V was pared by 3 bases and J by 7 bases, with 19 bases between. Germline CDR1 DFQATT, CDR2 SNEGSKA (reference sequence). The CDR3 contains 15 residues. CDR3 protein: CSASRGTGGSQPQHF. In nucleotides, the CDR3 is TGCAGTGCTAGTAGGGGAACGGGTGGCTCCCAGCCCCAGCATTTT.

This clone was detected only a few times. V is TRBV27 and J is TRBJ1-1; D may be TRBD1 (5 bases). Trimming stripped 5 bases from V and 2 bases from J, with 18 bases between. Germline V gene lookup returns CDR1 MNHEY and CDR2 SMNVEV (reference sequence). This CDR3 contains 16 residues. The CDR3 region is CASSKRGNRVNTEAFF. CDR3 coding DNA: TGTGCCAGCAGTAAAAGGGGCAATCGGGTCAACACTGAAGCTTTCTTT.

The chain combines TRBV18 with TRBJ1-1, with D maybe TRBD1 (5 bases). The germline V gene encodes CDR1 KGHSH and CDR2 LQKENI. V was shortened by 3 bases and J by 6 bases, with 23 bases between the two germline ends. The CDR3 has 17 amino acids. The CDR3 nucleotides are TGTGCCAGCTCACCGGCCTACGGCGGGACTCGGGGAGCTGAAGCTTTCTTT. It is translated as CASSPAYGGTRGAEAFF.

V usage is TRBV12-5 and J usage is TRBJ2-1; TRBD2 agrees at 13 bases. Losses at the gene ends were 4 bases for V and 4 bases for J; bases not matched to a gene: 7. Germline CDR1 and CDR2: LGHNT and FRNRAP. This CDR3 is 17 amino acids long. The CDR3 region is CASGSSRGLAGYNEQFF. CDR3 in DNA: TGTGCTAGTGGTTCCTCCCGGGGACTAGCGGGATACAATGAGCAGTTCTTC. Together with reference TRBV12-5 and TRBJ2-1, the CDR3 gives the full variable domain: DARVTQTPRHKVTEMGQEVTMRCQPILGHNTVFWYRQTMMQGLELLAYFRNRAPLDDSGMPKDRFSAEMPDATLATLKIQPSEPRDSAVYFCASGSSRGLAGYNEQFFGPGTRLTVL.

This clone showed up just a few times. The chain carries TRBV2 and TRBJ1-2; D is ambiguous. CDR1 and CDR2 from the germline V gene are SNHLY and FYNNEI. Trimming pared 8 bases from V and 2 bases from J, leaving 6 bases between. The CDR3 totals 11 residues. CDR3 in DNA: TGTGCCAGCGTGGAGAACTATGGCTACACCTTC. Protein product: CASVENYGYTF. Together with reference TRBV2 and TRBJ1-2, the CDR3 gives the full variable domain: EPEVTQTPSHQVTQMGQEVILRCVPISNHLYFYWYRQILGQKVEFLVSFYNNEISEKSEIFDDQFSVERPDGSNFTLKIRSTKLEDSAMYFCASVENYGYTFGSGTRLTVV.

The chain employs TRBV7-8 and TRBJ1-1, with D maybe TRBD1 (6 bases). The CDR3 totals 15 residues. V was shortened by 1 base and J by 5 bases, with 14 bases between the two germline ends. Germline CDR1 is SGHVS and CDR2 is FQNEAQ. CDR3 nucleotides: TGTGCCAGCAGCTTAGGGGGGTTACAGGGAACTGAAGCTTTCTTT. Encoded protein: CASSLGGLQGTEAFF.

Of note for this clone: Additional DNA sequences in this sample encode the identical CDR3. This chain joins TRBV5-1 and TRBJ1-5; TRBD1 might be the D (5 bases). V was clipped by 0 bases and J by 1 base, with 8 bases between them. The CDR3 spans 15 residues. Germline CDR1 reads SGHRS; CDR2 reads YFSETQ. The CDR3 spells CASSLEGVSNQPQHF. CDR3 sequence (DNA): TGCGCCAGCAGCTTGGAAGGGGTGAGCAATCAGCCCCAGCATTTT.

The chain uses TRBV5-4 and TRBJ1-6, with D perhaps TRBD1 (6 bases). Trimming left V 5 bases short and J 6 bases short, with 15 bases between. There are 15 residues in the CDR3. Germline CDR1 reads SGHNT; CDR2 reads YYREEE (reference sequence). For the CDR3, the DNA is TGTGCCAGCAGTCCCGGGACAACCAGTAATTCACCCCTCCACTTT. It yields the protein CASSPGTTSNSPLHF.

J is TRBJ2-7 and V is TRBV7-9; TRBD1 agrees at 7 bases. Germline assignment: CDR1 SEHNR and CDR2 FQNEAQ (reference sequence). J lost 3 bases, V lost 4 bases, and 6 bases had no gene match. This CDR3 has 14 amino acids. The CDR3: CASSSRDSYYEQYF. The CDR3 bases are TGTGCCAGCAGCTCACGGGACAGCTACTACGAGCAGTACTTC.